These T cell receptor beta chains were read from a single sample in a study of CD8+CD57+ T cells in acquired aplastic anemia. TCRdb recomputed calls from the reads with MiXCR, one row per CDR3 protein. The sample holds about 150,000 distinct CDR3 sequences, around half seen once. The source material was sorted CD4+, CD8+, or CD8+CD57+ T cells (not recorded which) from PBMCs. Receptor source: a human donor with aplastic anemia. Each CDR3 is given with its conserved first and last residue. The D gene is left open where the match is weak. Expanded clones get a size class; other rows say once, few or many, or leave the size out.

>TRBV2|TRBJ2-5|NA|NA
TGTGCCAGCGGCTTAGGCCCTCAAGAGACCCAGTACTTC
CASGLGPQETQYF
>TRBV25-1|TRBJ1-3|few|TRBD1
TGTGCCAGCAGTGACCCACAGGGGGCGGAAAACACCATATATTTT
CASSDPQGAENTIYF
>TRBV19|TRBJ1-1|many|NA
TGTGCCAGTAGTATAGATCACAGGGCGAACACTGAAGCTTTCTTT
CASSIDHRANTEAFF
>TRBV3-1|TRBJ1-2|many|NA
TGTGCCAGCAGCATTCCCGGAGGAGGCTACACCTTC
CASSIPGGGYTF
>TRBV20-1|TRBJ1-5|few|NA
TGCAGTGCTAGAGATAGGTCCAGGAGCAATCAGCCCCAGCATTTT
CSARDRSRSNQPQHF
>TRBV29-1|TRBJ1-2|few|NA
TGCAGCGTTGAGGATAGGAGAGGGGGTAACTATGGCTACACCTTC
CSVEDRRGGNYGYTF
>TRBV2|TRBJ1-1|many|NA
TGTGCCAGCAGTACTGACAGGTTGAACACTGAAGCTTTCTTT
CASSTDRLNTEAFF
>TRBV6-4|TRBJ1-2|many|TRBD1
TGTGCCAGCAGTGAGACAGGGGCTGGCGTTGGCTACACCTTC
CASSETGAGVGYTF
>TRBV10-3|TRBJ1-1|NA|NA
TGTGCCATCAGTTTACGGCAGGACACTGAAGCTTTCTTT
CAISLRQDTEAFF
>TRBV7-6|TRBJ2-7|NA|NA
TGTGCCAGCAGCTTCGGCCAGGGCGGCGAGCAGTACTTC
CASSFGQGGEQYF
>TRBV7-2|TRBJ1-1|many|NA
TGTGCCAGCAGCGAGGCGCCGAACACTGAAGCTTTCTTT
CASSEAPNTEAFF
>TRBV9|TRBJ2-3|once|NA
TGTGCCAGCAGCGTAGGCAACAGCATAGGAGATACGCAGTATTTT
CASSVGNSIGDTQYF
>TRBV5-6|TRBJ1-4|NA|TRBD1
TGTGCCAGCAGCTTCGGGGGACAGGGGTCTGAAAAACTGTCTTTT
CASSFGGQGSEKLSF
>TRBV11-2|TRBJ2-2|NA|TRBD2
TGTGCCAGCAGCTCCTCCACTAGCGGGAGCGGCACCGGGGAGCCGTTTTTT
CASSSSTSGSGTGEPFF
>TRBV24-1|TRBJ2-7|few|NA
TGTGCCACCAGTGATCCGATCTCCTACGAGCAGTACTTC
CATSDPISYEQYF
>TRBV20-1|TRBJ1-2|NA|NA
TGCAGTGCTACAGGGGAAGCTAACTATGGCTACACCTTC
CSATGEANYGYTF
>TRBV7-2|TRBJ2-7|NA|NA
TGTGCCAGCAGCTTAGCGTGGGGAGAGCAGTACTTC
CASSLAWGEQYF
>TRBV19|TRBJ1-4|NA|TRBD1
TGTGCCAGTAGTATGAGGGGACAGGGAGTTGAAAAACTGTTTTTT
CASSMRGQGVEKLFF
>TRBV11-2|TRBJ2-1|NA|TRBD2
TGTGCCAGCAGCACCGCTAGCGGGAGGGCCAGTGAGCAGTTCTTC
CASSTASGRASEQFF
>TRBV5-4|TRBJ1-1|many|TRBD1
TGTGCCAGCAGCTTGGTTGTCGTACAGGGGTCGTCGAACACTGAAGCTTTCTTT
CASSLVVVQGSSNTEAFF
>TRBV19|TRBJ2-7|NA|TRBD1
TGTGCCAGTAAAACAGGGGGCGAGCAGTACTTC
CASKTGGEQYF
>TRBV10-3|TRBJ2-2|once|TRBD1
TGTGCCATCAGTGAGTCGGGACAGGGATCGGTCGGGGAGCTGTTTTTT
CAISESGQGSVGELFF
>TRBV2|TRBJ2-1|NA|NA
TGTGCCAGCACACTAGACGGTCCTTTGAACAATGAGCAGTTCTTC
CASTLDGPLNNEQFF
>TRBV5-4|TRBJ2-4|few|NA
TGTGCCAGCAGCTTCACGAAGGGCGGGGCCAAAAACATTCAGTACTTC
CASSFTKGGAKNIQYF
>TRBV4-3|TRBJ2-7|NA|TRBD2
TGCGCCAGCAGCCAAACTAGCGGGGGTACCTCCTACGAGCAGTACTTC
CASSQTSGGTSYEQYF
>TRBV19|TRBJ2-7|NA|TRBD2
TGTGCCAGTAGTATCGCGGGGGGGAATTACGAGCAGTACTTC
CASSIAGGNYEQYF
>TRBV15|TRBJ2-2|NA|NA
TGTGCCACCTCACGTCAGGGGACCGGGGAGCTGTTTTTT
CATSRQGTGELFF